One sample yielded the 2 T cell receptor beta chains listed below, sequenced in a study of CD8 T cells in Susac syndrome. An amount of RNA that ranged from roughly 0.45 to 1 ug was reverse transcribed with random hexamers. TCRdb used MiXCR to reprocess the immunoSEQ multiplex PCR reads, holding one entry per CDR3 protein. The sample gives approximately 190,000 distinct CDR3 sequences, approximately 95% of which show up once; 0.16% is in the top ten. The sequenced material came from CD8+ T cells from PBMCs. These TCRs come from a human donor with Susac syndrome.

The chain joins TRBV25-1 to TRBJ2-5, with D perhaps being TRBD1 or TRBD2 (5 bases each). V shed 2 bases and J shed 5 bases, with 12 bases lying between them. This CDR3 is 14 amino acids long. Germline V gene data show CDR1 as MGHDK and CDR2 as SYGVNS. The CDR3 protein is CASSESAGAETQYF. The CDR3 DNA is TGTGCCAGCAGTGAAAGTGCCGGGGCTGAGACCCAGTACTTC.

This chain links TRBV4-2 with TRBJ2-1; TRBD1 matches 9 bases. CDR1 LGHNA and CDR2 YNFKEQ come from the germline V gene. V lost 1 base to trimming and J lost 0 bases; unmatched junction nucleotides: 7. The CDR3 spans 18 residues. The CDR3 loop reads CASSQGTGGPSSYNEQFF. The CDR3, as DNA: TGTGCCAGCAGCCAAGGCACAGGGGGCCCCAGCTCCTACAATGAGCAGTTCTTC.